This TCR beta chain was sequenced in a study of cytomegalovirus exposure and HLA in healthy donors. This CDR3 is built from 15 residues. Germline CDR1 SGHDN, CDR2 FVKESK. General study findings and limits: Across HLA loci, a later analysis found differing TCR association rates, with DRB1 most and HLA-C fewest.

A note on this clone: Antigen: not known.

Primers: 60 Vbeta forward and 13 Jbeta reverse. Sequencing was performed with immunoSEQ multiplex PCR; in TCRdb, only in-frame clones are kept and a portion is missing. The profile shows under 200,000 clones, under 90% of them singletons. V and J are TRBV14 and TRBJ2-5, with TRBD1 as a possible D gene (6 bases). The J call may be mistaken, given a closer DNA end match to TRBJ2-7. The source of this sequence is a male donor in good health and CMV-seronegative. Material for sequencing was PBMCs. The CDR3 spells CASSQEETGPYEQYF. Written as DNA, the CDR3 is TGTGCCAGCAGCCAAGAAGAAACAGGGCCCTACGAGCAGTACTTC.